This entry lists 19 T cell receptor beta chains sequenced from one sample in a study of T cells in Graves' hyperthyroidism and ophthalmopathy. The CDR3 regions of TCR beta were amplified from RNA transcripts. TCR CDR3 regions were first amplified by RT-PCR with HTBI primers. TCRdb analysed the multiplex PCR reads with MiXCR anew, one entry per CDR3 protein. The data show fewer than 650,000 distinct CDR3 sequences, 12% to 15% seen once. Input material: blood. These receptors were taken from a woman aged 40 to 50 with Graves' hyperthyroidism.

The rearrangement joins TRBV5-8 to TRBJ2-7, with D possibly matching TRBD1 (5 bases). CDR1 and CDR2 from the germline V gene are SGHTS and YDEGEE. V dropped 0 bases and J dropped 5 bases, with 15 bases sitting between them. The CDR3 covers 15 residues. The CDR3 region is CASSLAGRALNEQYF. Written as DNA, the CDR3 is TGTGCCAGCAGCTTGGCGGGCAGGGCCTTGAACGAGCAGTACTTC.

The sample holds a few counts of this clonotype. J is TRBJ1-5 and V is TRBV10-2; 9 nucleotides agree with TRBD1. J gave up 4 bases and V 6 bases, and 13 bases lay outside the gene matches. The CDR3 is 17 amino acids. Germline CDR1 reads WSHSY; CDR2 reads SAAADI. The DNA of the CDR3 is TGCGCCAGCAGGGGATTTTCCGGGACAGGGATTAATCAGCCCCAGCATTTT. This sequence encodes CASRGFSGTGINQPQHF.

This clonotype was counted many times. CDR3 protein: CASRPTGTGGTEAFF. DNA for the CDR3: TGTGCCAGCAGGCCTACCGGGACAGGGGGCACTGAAGCTTTCTTT. V usage is TRBV12-3 or TRBV12-4 and J usage is TRBJ1-1, with 11 bases that match TRBD1. The J segment lost 4 bases and the V segment lost 6 bases, leaving 7 bases of the junction unmatched. CDR3 length: 15 residues.

This clonotype has just a few counts. The V gene is TRBV28, the J gene TRBJ2-5; 9 bases fit TRBD2. The germline V gene encodes CDR1 MDHEN and CDR2 SYDVKM. After removal of 4 bases from V and 1 base from J, the junction contained 4 bases not matched to a gene. This CDR3 has 15 residues. CDR3 protein: CASSSPTSGQETQYF. The CDR3 DNA reads as TGTGCCAGCAGTTCCCCGACTAGCGGCCAAGAGACCCAGTACTTC.

Many counts were recorded for this clonotype. The rearrangement uses TRBV11-3 and TRBJ2-1; D might be TRBD1 (6 bases). Germline CDR1 SGHNT, CDR2 YENEEA. This CDR3 spans 16 amino acids. V lost 5 bases to trimming and J lost 3 bases, with 17 bases between them. CDR3 nucleotides: TGTGCCAGCAGCGAATTGGACAGTTATTTCTACAATGAGCAGTTCTTC. This gives the protein CASSELDSYFYNEQFF.

Ten or more counts support this clonotype. This chain connects TRBV30 to TRBJ2-1, with D tentatively TRBD1 or TRBD2 (5 bases each). CDR1 GTSNPN and CDR2 SVGIG come from the germline V gene (reference sequence). The length of the CDR3 is 13 residues. Between the trimmed V and J ends, which lost 3 bases and 5 bases, there was a span of 11 bases. The CDR3 loop reads CAWRPGPNNEQFF. In DNA form, the CDR3 reads TGTGCCTGGAGACCGGGACCAAACAATGAGCAGTTCTTC.

This clonotype was recorded at least ten times. The V gene is TRBV3-1, the J gene TRBJ1-5; 9 bases fit TRBD1. The CDR3 has 14 residues. The germline V gene encodes CDR1 LGHDT and CDR2 YNNKEL (reference sequence). Germline trimming cut 3 bases from V and 9 bases from J; bases unmatched to any gene: 6. CDR3 nucleotide sequence: TGTGCCAGCAGCCAGGGACAGGGCCTAGGGCCCCAGCATTTT. Translating it yields CASSQGQGLGPQHF.

This clonotype was seen ten or more times. This chain uses TRBV5-1 with TRBJ2-7, with 10 nucleotides matching TRBD2. Looked up from germline, CDR1 is SGHRS and CDR2 is YFSETQ. The CDR3 spans 14 residues. The junction had 5 bases not matched to a gene; V was cut back by 4 bases and J by 4 bases. The CDR3 nucleotides are TGCGCCAGCAGCCCTGCTAGCGGGAGTTACGAGCAGTACTTC. Encoded protein: CASSPASGSYEQYF.

A note on this clonotype: Since a much larger clone is just one base distant, this may be a read error. V gene TRBV20-1 combines with J gene TRBJ2-1; 10 nucleotides align to TRBD2. The CDR3 spans 15 residues. Germline V gives CDR1 DFQATT, CDR2 SNEGSKA (reference sequence). With V trimmed by 8 bases and J by 5 bases, 12 bases remained unmatched. CDR3 amino acids: CSPLAGDRIHNEQFF. The CDR3, as DNA: TGCAGTCCCCTAGCGGGGGACAGAATACACAATGAGCAGTTCTTC.

At least ten counts were recorded for this clonotype. The J gene is TRBJ1-1, the V gene TRBV28; D unresolved. The V end lost 7 bases, the J end lost 1 base, and 10 bases lay between the germline ends. This CDR3 is built from 13 residues. In germline, CDR1 is MDHEN, CDR2 SYDVKM. The CDR3 loop is CASKRNSNTEAFF. The DNA for the CDR3 is TGTGCCAGCAAACGGAATTCGAACACTGAAGCTTTCTTT.

This clonotype was seen repeatedly, ten times or more. The chain uses TRBV29-1 and TRBJ2-3; D might be TRBD1 or TRBD2, each matching 6 bases. Germline V lookup: CDR1 SQVTM, CDR2 ANQGSEA. V was cut by 1 base and J by 4 bases, with 15 bases left in between. The CDR3 has 15 amino acids. The CDR3 DNA reads as TGCAGCGTTGAAGGGTTCGGGGGCGCAGCAGATACGCAGTATTTT. It specifies CSVEGFGGAADTQYF.

This clonotype was detected a few times. This chain links TRBV12-3 or TRBV12-4 with TRBJ2-2, with a possible D match to TRBD1 (5 bases). The ends were cut back, 7 bases at V and 1 base at J, with 16 bases in the middle. The CDR3 loop spans 16 amino acids. CDR3 residues: CASKEIKDRNTGELFF. The CDR3 DNA reads TGTGCCAGCAAGGAGATTAAAGACAGGAACACCGGGGAGCTGTTTTTT.

This clonotype was found a few times. The chain recombines TRBV20-1 with TRBJ2-1, with 7 bases identical to TRBD2. Trimming cost V 2 bases and J 7 bases; bases outside gene matches: 17. The CDR3 is 17 residues long. CDR1 and CDR2 from the germline V gene are DFQATT and SNEGSKA (reference sequence). In nucleotides, the CDR3 is TGCAGTGCTAGAACTATACGCGAGACTAGCAGGACGAATGAGCAGTTCTTC. Translating gives CSARTIRETSRTNEQFF.

This clonotype was seen ten or more times. This chain joins TRBV3-1 and TRBJ1-2; weak D call: TRBD1 (5 bases). Germline CDR1 LGHDT, CDR2 YNNKEL (reference sequence). V was pared by 1 base and J by 5 bases, with 11 bases between. This CDR3 is built from 14 residues. The CDR3 is CASSQVAGMYGYTF. The CDR3 bases are TGTGCCAGCAGCCAAGTCGCAGGGATGTATGGCTACACCTTC.

This clonotype was seen at least ten times. The chain couples TRBV18 to TRBJ2-3; no clear D gene. Germline lookup yields CDR1 KGHSH and CDR2 LQKENI. This CDR3 comprises 16 residues. V lost 5 bases to trimming and J lost 3 bases, with 18 bases between them. The CDR3 nucleotides read TGTGCCAGCTCAGGGAAGACTGATCAACGGACAGATACGCAGTATTTT. This codes for CASSGKTDQRTDTQYF.

Many counts were recorded for this clonotype. The gene calls are TRBV30 and TRBJ2-7; a possible D gene is TRBD1 (5 bases). This CDR3 spans 13 amino acids. V lost 0 bases to trimming and J lost 3 bases, with 9 bases between them. Germline loops: CDR1 GTSNPN, CDR2 SVGIG (reference sequence). CDR3 coding DNA: TGTGCCTGGAGTGTACTTGACAGCTACGAGCAGTACTTC. It encodes CAWSVLDSYEQYF.

The chain uses TRBV28 and TRBJ2-7, with D tentatively TRBD1 (5 bases). Germline V CDR1 and CDR2: MDHEN, SYDVKM. The CDR3 is 14 amino acids. The V end was cut by 1 base, the J end by 2 bases, with 9 bases between. CDR3 region: CASSLSPGTYEQYF. CDR3 sequence (DNA): TGTGCCAGCAGTTTATCGCCAGGGACCTACGAGCAGTACTTC.

This clonotype was counted at least ten times. V usage is TRBV12-3 or TRBV12-4 and J usage is TRBJ1-6; 9 bases match TRBD1. The J segment lost 5 bases and the V segment lost 6 bases, leaving 5 bases of the junction unmatched. The CDR3 loop spans 15 amino acids. The CDR3 loop is CASRGGTGHNSPLHF. The CDR3 bases are TGTGCCAGCAGAGGAGGGACAGGGCATAATTCACCCCTCCACTTT.

The J gene is TRBJ1-1, the V gene TRBV29-1; 10 bases align to TRBD1. J was trimmed by 4 bases and V by 6 bases; bases with no gene match: 8. This CDR3 region has 14 residues. Germline-derived CDR1 and CDR2 are SQVTM and ANQGSEA. CDR3: CSVLDRGQVTEAFF. CDR3 bases: TGCAGCGTCCTCGACAGGGGGCAGGTCACTGAAGCTTTCTTT.